The sequence of this TCR beta chain was determined in a study of blood T cell repertoires in COVID-19. About the research overall: Acute and convalescent COVID-19 specimens originated in the United States, Italy and Spain. Nucleic acid was either cDNA or gDNA, and it came from T cells, B-cell-depleted T cells, or PBMCs.

As originally analysed: Reference gene primer amplification yielded estimated nucleated cell counts. TCRdb's copy holds only in-frame clones and misses some; the assay was immunoSEQ multiplex PCR. The V and J calls and clone size were taken over from that table, and D and trimming were inferred from the DNA. The data show approximately 200,000 clones, 80% to 90% seen once. The source is a human donor with active or convalescent COVID-19. The donor label of this sample is uncertain. Sample: peripheral blood.

CDR3 bases: TGTGCCAGCAGCTTAGACAGGGGGTCCCAAGAGACCCAGTACTTC. This codes for CASSLDRGSQETQYF. The genes are TRBV7-2 and TRBJ2-5; 8 nucleotides agree with TRBD1. CDR1 and CDR2 (germline): SGHTA, FQGNSA. V lost 1 base to trimming and J lost 1 base; unmatched junction nucleotides: 2. This CDR3 comprises 15 residues.